Sequencing of this TCR beta chain was carried out in a study of beta chain features in type 1 diabetes. Study as a whole: Cells sorted and examined across all samples totaled approximately 100,000,000.

The authors sorted CD4+ naive, central memory, regulatory and stem cell-like memory cells via CD45RO/CCR7/CD25/CD127/CD95/CD27. A word on this clone: Its cognate antigen is unknown.

Isolated RNA was reverse transcribed in full, so expressed TCRB transcripts were sequenced. Data came from immunoSEQ multiplex PCR; TCRdb stores just in-frame clones and leaves some out. The sample includes 300,000 to 350,000 clones, around 7.6% of them seen just once. The CDR3 has 17 amino acids. Germline V gives CDR1 MGHDK, CDR2 SYGVNS. V was clipped by 5 bases and J by 0 bases; unmatched bases: 9. Study-wide points: There were fewer insertions and more deletions at the VDJ junctions of type 1 diabetes patients. Unsettled here was the matter of whether HLA type influences TCRB rearrangement.

This receptor was taken from a young woman in good health. Source material: central memory CD4+ T cells from blood. The rearrangement links TRBV25-1 to TRBJ2-2; 7 bases match TRBD1. CDR3 region: CASSSLQGPANTGELFF. As DNA, the CDR3 is TGTGCCAGCAGTTCTTTACAGGGGCCCGCGAACACCGGGGAGCTGTTTTTT.